These 3 T cell receptor beta chains originate from one sample sequenced in a study of shared clonotypes between healthy human individuals. The assay was immunoSEQ multiplex PCR, and TCRdb's table has in-frame clones only and misses some. Among about 1 million clones listed, roughly 80% were seen once. Sequences were obtained from memory CD4+ T cells sorted from blood. The subset denotes: CD45RA-negative fraction. Receptor source: a man aged 18 to 29 in good health.

The rearrangement links TRBV6-1 to TRBJ1-6; TRBD1 matches 8 bases. Germline V gene sequence: CDR1 MNHNS, CDR2 SASEGT. CDR3 length equals 16 residues. Trimming took 1 base from V and 9 from J; bases not matched to a gene: 8. CDR3 sequence reads: CASSEDPGGISSPLHF. The CDR3 nucleotides are TGTGCCAGCAGTGAAGACCCAGGGGGCATCAGTTCACCCCTCCACTTT.

This clone was observed at least ten times. Other DNA sequences in the sample encode the same CDR3. The CDR3 protein is CASSAQVTGELFF. CDR3 in DNA: TGTGCCAGCAGTGCGCAGGTTACGGGGGAGCTGTTTTTT. V gene TRBV27 combines with J gene TRBJ2-2; D is unclear. The CDR3 has 13 amino acids. V was shortened by 5 bases and J by 8 bases, with 12 bases between the two germline ends. Per the germline V gene, CDR1 is MNHEY and CDR2 is SMNVEV (reference sequence).

The gene calls are TRBV19 and TRBJ2-1, with a weak D call TRBD1 (6 bases). Germline-derived CDR1 and CDR2 are LNHDA and SQIVND (reference sequence). The CDR3 totals 12 residues. Deletions cut 4 bases from V and 15 bases from J, with 16 bases between. The CDR3 sequence: CASSNRLTGWFF. The CDR3 coding sequence is TGTGCCAGTAGTAATAGGCTAACAGGGTGGTTCTTC.